This entry lists 8 T cell receptor beta chains sequenced from one sample in a study of control samples from healthy donors and cancer patients. Sequencing was performed with immunoSEQ multiplex PCR; in TCRdb, only in-frame clones are kept and a portion is missing. The sample yields about 94,000 clones, 90% seen once. Sequenced: blood. These TCRs come from a woman younger than 35 in good health.

The CDR3 DNA reads as TGTGCCAGCAGTCCCGGGACAGAAGCTAACTATGGCTACACCTTC. Its protein product is CASSPGTEANYGYTF. This chain connects TRBV28 to TRBJ1-2, with 7 bases fitting TRBD1. Germline-derived CDR1 and CDR2 are MDHEN and SYDVKM. The CDR3 covers 15 residues. V gave up 5 bases and J gave up 0 bases; unmatched junction bases: 6.

The rearrangement links TRBV11-2 to TRBJ2-4; 7 bases line up with TRBD2. The CDR3 is 16 residues long. Trimming cost V 4 bases and J 0 bases; bases outside gene matches: 6. The germline V gene encodes CDR1 SGHAT and CDR2 FQNNGV. The CDR3 DNA is TGTGCCAGCAGCTCGCGGGGGTCGCTAGCCAAAAACATTCAGTACTTC. Its translation is CASSSRGSLAKNIQYF.

V gene TRBV5-1 combines with J gene TRBJ1-1; 11 positions match TRBD1. V shed 0 bases and J 4 bases; nucleotides not matched to a gene: 11. The CDR3 sequence is 18 residues long. From germline, CDR1 is SGHRS and CDR2 YFSETQ. The CDR3 spells CASSLAPDRGPWATEAFF. The DNA for the CDR3 is TGCGCCAGCAGCTTGGCCCCGGACAGGGGGCCCTGGGCCACTGAAGCTTTCTTT.

The chain combines TRBV21-1 with TRBJ2-1; TRBD2, as called in the table, went unchecked against the DNA. TRBV21-1 is flagged as a pseudogene. The CDR3 consists of 13 residues. This chain's CDR3 is CASSASGSCEQFF. The CDR3 nucleotides are TGTGCCAGCAGCGCCAGCGGGAGCTGTGAGCAGTTCTTC.

J is TRBJ1-1 and V is TRBV3-1 (or the pseudogene TRBV3-2); tentative D call: TRBD1 (6 bases). V was pared by 1 base and J by 1 base, with 7 bases between. This CDR3 region has 14 residues. Germline assignment: CDR1 LGHDT and CDR2 YNNKEL (reference sequence). CDR3 sequence: CASSQVGGNTEAFF. For the CDR3, the DNA is TGTGCCAGCAGCCAAGTAGGGGGGAACACTGAAGCTTTCTTT.

V and J are TRBV15 and TRBJ1-1, with D maybe TRBD1 (5 bases). CDR3 size: 16 residues. V lost 3 bases to trimming and J lost 1 base, with 15 bases between them. In germline, CDR1 is LNHNV, CDR2 YYDKDF (reference sequence). This chain's CDR3 is CATSRGLGGSNTEAFF. The CDR3 region has the DNA TGTGCCACCAGCAGGGGTCTCGGGGGTTCGAACACTGAAGCTTTCTTT.

This chain uses TRBV24-1 with TRBJ2-3, with 12 bases lining up with TRBD1. In germline, CDR1 is KGHDR, CDR2 SFDVKD. CDR3 length: 16 amino acids. V lost 3 bases and J lost 4; bases outside the gene matches: 4. The CDR3 loop reads CATSDPGTGGPDTQYF. In nucleotides, the CDR3 is TGTGCCACCAGTGATCCCGGGACAGGGGGCCCAGATACGCAGTATTTT.

The genes are TRBV12-3 or TRBV12-4 and TRBJ1-5; no clear D gene. The CDR3 extends over 13 amino acids. V dropped 2 bases and J dropped 4 bases, with 6 bases sitting between them. The CDR3 protein is CASSLNRNQPQHF. DNA for the CDR3: TGTGCCAGCAGTTTAAACAGAAATCAGCCCCAGCATTTT.